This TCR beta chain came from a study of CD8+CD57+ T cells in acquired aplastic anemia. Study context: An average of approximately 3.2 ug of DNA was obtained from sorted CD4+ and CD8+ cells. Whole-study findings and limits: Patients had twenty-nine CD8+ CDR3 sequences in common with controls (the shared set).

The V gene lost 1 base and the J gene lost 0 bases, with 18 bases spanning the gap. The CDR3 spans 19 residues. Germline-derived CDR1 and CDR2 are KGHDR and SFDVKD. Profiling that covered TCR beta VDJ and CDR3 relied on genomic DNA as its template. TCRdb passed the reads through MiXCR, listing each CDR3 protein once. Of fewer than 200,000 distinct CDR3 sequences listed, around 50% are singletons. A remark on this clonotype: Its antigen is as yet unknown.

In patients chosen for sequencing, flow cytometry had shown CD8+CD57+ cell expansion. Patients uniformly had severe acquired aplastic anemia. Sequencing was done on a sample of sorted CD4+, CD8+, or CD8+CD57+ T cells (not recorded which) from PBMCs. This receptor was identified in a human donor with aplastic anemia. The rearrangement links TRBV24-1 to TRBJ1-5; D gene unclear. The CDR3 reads CATSDFQGLSSNSNQPQHF. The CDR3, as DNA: TGTGCCACCAGTGATTTTCAAGGTCTAAGCTCCAATAGCAATCAGCCCCAGCATTTT.